Below are 24 T cell receptor beta chains sequenced from a single sample in a study of shared clonotypes between healthy human individuals. Here immunoSEQ multiplex PCR was the method, and the copy in TCRdb shows in-frame clones only, minus some. The sample lists about 1.1 million clones, approximately 80% occurring once. What was sequenced was memory CD4+ T cells from PBMCs. As to subset: CD45RA-negative fraction. The receptor set was obtained from a man in his late teens or twenties in good health. Some clones in this sample may be carry-over from other donors' samples.

This clone appeared a few times. The rearrangement joins TRBV28 to TRBJ1-2; D remains ambiguous. CDR3 length equals 11 residues. In germline, CDR1 is MDHEN, CDR2 SYDVKM. Trimming took off 8 bases at V and 5 bases at J, with 9 bases between the two ends. The CDR3 sequence: CASLALYGYTF. The CDR3 DNA reads as TGTGCCAGCCTAGCCCTGTATGGCTACACCTTC.

V and J are TRBV7-2 and TRBJ2-4; D is uncertain. Germline-derived CDR1 and CDR2 are SGHTA and FQGNSA. The CDR3 is 13 amino acids. Trimming shortened V by 3 bases and J by 3 bases, and 6 bases separated the two germline ends. The CDR3 protein is CASSLMSKNIQYF. The CDR3 DNA is TGTGCCAGCAGCTTGATGAGCAAAAACATTCAGTACTTC.

Ten or more counts support this clone. The rearrangement joins TRBV7-3 to TRBJ1-1; no definite D call. V lost 6 bases, J lost 6 bases, and 11 bases lay in between. In germline, CDR1 is SGHTA, CDR2 FQGTGA. The CDR3 sequence is 12 residues long. CDR3 nucleotide sequence: TGTGCCAGCAGGGGTAGGTCGGCTGAAGCTTTCTTT. Translated, it gives CASRGRSAEAFF.

The chain recombines TRBV28 with TRBJ1-3, with D uncertain. The length of the CDR3 is 14 residues. Trimming took off 9 bases at V and 3 bases at J, with 15 bases between the two ends. Germline V gene sequence: CDR1 MDHEN, CDR2 SYDVKM. Here the CDR3 DNA reads TGTGCCAGTCGGGGTCCCTCCTTTGGAAACACCATATATTTT. Its protein product is CASRGPSFGNTIYF.

Turning to this clone: Other DNA variants within this sample encode the same CDR3. The V call is TRBV5-1, the J call TRBJ2-2, with TRBD1 identical over 10 bases. CDR1 is SGHRS and CDR2 is YFSETQ in the germline V gene. CDR3 length: 14 residues. Trimming removed 3 bases from V and 5 bases from J; junction bases left unmatched: 1. The CDR3 loop reads CASSWDRGTGELFF. For the CDR3, the DNA is TGCGCCAGCAGCTGGGACAGGGGAACCGGGGAGCTGTTTTTT.

The chain combines TRBV11-1 with TRBJ2-7; no reliable D call. The CDR3 sequence is 16 residues long. Trimming cost V 5 bases and J 2 bases, with 19 bases left between them. Germline assignment: CDR1 SGHAT and CDR2 FQDESV (reference sequence). CDR3 bases: TGTGCCAGCAGCAGCCAAGGACCCCCAACCCCCTACGAGCAGTACTTC. It codes for CASSSQGPPTPYEQYF.

The genes are TRBV18 and TRBJ2-5, with 7 nucleotides matching TRBD2. There are 15 residues in the CDR3. V gave up 3 bases and J gave up 4 bases; unmatched junction bases: 8. The germline CDR1 and CDR2 sequences are KGHSH and LQKENI. The CDR3 here is CASSPASSGRETQYF. The CDR3 DNA is TGTGCCAGCTCACCGGCGTCTAGCGGTAGAGAGACCCAGTACTTC.

The chain combines TRBV14 with TRBJ2-3; 8 bases fit TRBD1. Germline values: CDR1 SGHDN, CDR2 FVKESK. Losses at the gene ends were 2 bases for V and 3 bases for J; bases not matched to a gene: 7. This CDR3 is 16 amino acids long. CDR3 in DNA: TGTGCCAGCAGCCAACTCGACAGGGGTAAGACAGATACGCAGTATTTT. Its translation is CASSQLDRGKTDTQYF.

CDR3 nucleotides: TGCGCCAGCAGCTTTTCGGGACAGCTGAACACCGGGGAGCTGTTTTTT. Protein: CASSFSGQLNTGELFF. The V and J genes are TRBV5-1 and TRBJ2-2, with 7 bases that match TRBD1. The CDR3 consists of 16 residues. From germline, CDR1 is SGHRS and CDR2 YFSETQ. V dropped 2 bases and J dropped 1; count of bases not matched to a gene: 5.

Note on this clone: Distinct nucleotide sequences in the sample also encode this CDR3. J is TRBJ1-3 and V is TRBV5-1, with D possibly matching TRBD1 (5 bases). V lost 1 base and J lost 4, with 9 bases in between. CDR3 length: 14 residues. Germline CDR1 is SGHRS and CDR2 is YFSETQ. The CDR3: CASSLTGSGNTIYF. DNA for the CDR3: TGCGCCAGCAGCTTGACAGGATCGGGAAACACCATATATTTT.

Concerning this clone: The sample has other DNA sequences that encode this CDR3 too. The CDR3 is CASSVGDSNQPQHF. As DNA, the CDR3 is TGTGCCAGCAGCGTAGGAGATAGCAATCAGCCCCAGCATTTT. This rearrangement joins TRBV9 to TRBJ1-5, with unresolved D. Germline lookup yields CDR1 SGDLS and CDR2 YYNGEE. CDR3 length: 14 amino acids. Trimming shortened V by 0 bases and J by 0 bases, and 4 bases separated the two germline ends.

This clone has a count of ten or more. The chain couples TRBV19 to TRBJ2-1, with 9 positions matching TRBD2. Germline V lookup: CDR1 LNHDA, CDR2 SQIVND (reference sequence). V dropped 6 bases and J dropped 8; count of bases not matched to a gene: 8. The CDR3 has 14 amino acids. The CDR3 sequence is CASRVAGASYEQFF. CDR3 sequence (DNA): TGTGCCAGTAGGGTAGCGGGAGCATCCTATGAGCAGTTCTTC.

The CDR3 nucleotides are TGCGCCAGCAGCAAAACTAGATCCTACGAGCAGTACTTC. It specifies CASSKTRSYEQYF. The rearrangement joins TRBV5-1 to TRBJ2-7, with D maybe TRBD2 (5 bases). Germline loops: CDR1 SGHRS, CDR2 YFSETQ. The germline V and J ends were trimmed by 4 bases and 1 base, with 9 bases remaining between them. CDR3 size: 13 residues.

The chain is built from TRBV28 and TRBJ1-2; a possible D gene is TRBD1 (5 bases). In germline, CDR1 is MDHEN, CDR2 SYDVKM. V dropped 6 bases and J dropped 4 bases, with 21 bases sitting between them. This CDR3 spans 16 amino acids. The CDR3 loop is CASSPKGKGDGYGYTF. The DNA for the CDR3 is TGTGCCAGCAGCCCGAAGGGAAAAGGGGACGGCTATGGCTACACCTTC.

V is TRBV4-1 and J is TRBJ1-2, with D hard to call. CDR1 is MGHRA, CDR2 YSYEKL, per germline. The V end lost 1 base, the J end lost 8 bases, and 11 bases lay between the germline ends. The CDR3 loop spans 13 amino acids. CDR3 amino acids: CASSQVDHPGYTF. The CDR3 DNA reads TGCGCCAGCAGCCAAGTCGACCATCCCGGCTACACCTTC.

V is TRBV7-3 and J is TRBJ2-7; TRBD1 matches at 8 bases. The junction had 6 bases not matched to a gene; V was cut back by 6 bases and J by 2 bases. The CDR3 extends over 14 amino acids. CDR1 is SGHTA, CDR2 FQGTGA, per germline. DNA for the CDR3: TGTGCCAGCAGTTCGCGACAGGGGCCCTACGAGCAGTACTTC. Its protein is CASSSRQGPYEQYF.

V usage is TRBV7-9 and J usage is TRBJ2-3, with D hard to call. Germline CDR1 and CDR2: SEHNR and FQNEAQ (reference sequence). The germline V and J ends were trimmed by 1 base and 4 bases, with 24 bases remaining between them. The CDR3 covers 19 residues. As DNA, the CDR3 is TGTGCCAGCAGCTTAGGGGTGGGAACTCTCGTCTCGGGCGCAGATACGCAGTATTTT. This encodes CASSLGVGTLVSGADTQYF.

This clone was found many times. This chain uses TRBV28 with TRBJ2-5; D unresolved. This CDR3 has 14 amino acids. Germline V CDR1 and CDR2: MDHEN, SYDVKM. Trimming stripped 6 bases from V and 4 bases from J, with 15 bases between. CDR3 protein: CASSSYPGGETQYF. For the CDR3, the DNA is TGTGCCAGCAGCTCGTACCCGGGCGGAGAGACCCAGTACTTC.

The gene calls are TRBV9 and TRBJ1-1; 7 bases agree with TRBD1. Per the germline V gene, CDR1 is SGDLS and CDR2 is YYNGEE. The CDR3 totals 14 residues. V was pared by 3 bases and J by 7 bases, with 9 bases of the junction left unmatched. The CDR3 loop is CASSEGQTFGEAFF. CDR3 nucleotides: TGTGCCAGCAGCGAGGGACAGACCTTCGGTGAAGCTTTCTTT.

CDR3 sequence: CASSRGGAGDTQYF. In DNA, the CDR3 is TGCGCCAGCAGCCGAGGGGGGGCAGGGGATACGCAGTATTTT. The chain links TRBV4-1 to TRBJ2-3; a weak D match, TRBD2 (7 bases). Trimming cost V 4 bases and J 6 bases, with 14 bases left between them. CDR3 size: 14 residues. Germline V gene sequence: CDR1 MGHRA, CDR2 YSYEKL.

The chain couples TRBV5-6 to TRBJ1-4; 8 nucleotides agree with TRBD1. Per germline, CDR1 SGHDT and CDR2 YYEEEE. Trimming took 4 bases from V and 7 from J; bases not matched to a gene: 6. This CDR3 contains 14 residues. The CDR3 DNA is TGTGCCAGCAGCGTGGACAGGGCTCGTGAAAAACTGTTTTTT. Amino acids: CASSVDRAREKLFF.

Turning to this clone: This same CDR3 is encoded by further DNA sequences in the sample. V and J are TRBV11-2 and TRBJ2-3; 10 positions agree with TRBD2. The CDR3 loop spans 16 amino acids. The V segment lost 5 bases and the J segment 0 bases; nucleotides outside the gene matches: 5. Germline V gene data show CDR1 as SGHAT and CDR2 as FQNNGV. The CDR3 bases are TGTGCCAGCAGCCGTCGGACTAGCGGTAGCACAGATACGCAGTATTTT. This sequence encodes CASSRRTSGSTDTQYF.

This clone occurred many times. This rearrangement joins TRBV7-9 to TRBJ2-2; 12 bases agree with TRBD2. The CDR3 has 15 residues. In germline, CDR1 is SEHNR, CDR2 FQNEAQ (reference sequence). With V trimmed by 4 bases and J by 7 bases, 4 bases remained unmatched. The CDR3 DNA reads TGTGCCAGCAGCTCCCGACTAGCGGGAGACGGGGAGCTGTTTTTT. Translated: CASSSRLAGDGELFF.

On this clone itself: The identical CDR3 is also encoded by other nucleotide sequences in the sample. The chain recombines TRBV6-1 with TRBJ1-3, with D possibly being TRBD1 (6 bases). There are 16 residues in the CDR3. CDR1 is MNHNS and CDR2 is SASEGT in the germline V gene. V was pared by 1 base and J by 0 bases, with 10 bases between. DNA for the CDR3: TGTGCCAGCAGTGAAGTAGGCAGGGGCTCTGGAAACACCATATATTTT. It is translated as CASSEVGRGSGNTIYF.